The source of this T cell receptor (beta chain) is a study of T-cell reconstitution after alpha-beta-depleted transplantation in children (dated by TCRdb to 2015 to 2016). Describing the broader study: The study quantitatively tracked T-cell immune reconstitution after TCRalphabeta/CD19-depleted allogeneic hematopoietic cell transplantation in children using TCR repertoire profiling. Overall results and qualifications from the work: In some patients, high TCRbeta diversity at day 60 was attributed to recipient T cells and intrathymic progenitors that had survived conditioning. The apparently early alphabetaT-cell count recovery about two months after transplant was reportedly dependent on only several hundred rapidly expanded clones derived from non-depleted graft cells. Over subsequent months, a decline in hyperexpanded clone frequencies was noted, and after one year, T-cell counts and TCRbeta diversity were mostly ascribed to newly produced T cells.

The CDR3 sequence holds 16 residues, the cysteine and phenylalanine included. Only the CDR3 region is kept as DNA, spanning 48 bases read in frame from base 1. The germline V gene (reference sequence) yields SGHKS for CDR1 and YYEKEE for CDR2. V drops 1 base and J drops 4 bases, leaving 16 bases in between. Taken with the paper, the label for treatment or condition translates to: allogeneic hematopoietic cell transplantation with graft depleted of TCRalphabeta T cells and CD19 B cells. The children who served as transplant recipients had been given grafts of TCRalphabeta/CD19-depleted allogeneic hematopoietic cells. Library preparation was by PCR. Sequencing was carried out with an Illumina HiSeq 2500. TCR libraries were prepared with molecular barcoding, using unique molecular identifiers to normalize TCRbeta repertoire quantification. The public reads were reprocessed in TCRdb via fastp at Q25 and MiXCR, keeping in-frame beta chains. When rows share a CDR3 protein, they turn into one entry using the most common DNA and genes. The sample includes over 450,000 distinct CDR3 sequences, with about 11% observed a single time. The top ten clones comprise 2% to 2.5% of the sample.

This clonotype was observed at least ten times. Its cognate antigen has yet to be identified. Nothing much larger sits one base from this clone, and base qualities are not available. This clonotype originated in a child younger than 10 with inherited bone marrow failure, due to receive a stem cell transplant. The sample was PBMCs, taken before TCRalphabeta/CD19-depleted stem cell transplant. The chain is assembled from TRBV5-5 and TRBJ2-3, with TRBD1 tentatively as D gene (5 bases match). The nucleotides read TGTGCCAGCAGCTTGTTTTCAGGGATCGTTGCAGATACGCAGTATTTT. It translates to CASSLFSGIVADTQYF.